This T cell receptor beta chain was observed in a study of blood T cells in healthy people across ages. Study-wide background: Capture via template switching afforded approximately one barcoded beta molecule per two T cells. Study results and caveats: PBMCs went unsorted, and a conclusive naive versus antigen-experienced comparison was therefore prevented.

Details on this clonotype: Its antigen remains unidentified.

The CDR3 consists of 15 residues. J was trimmed by 4 bases and V by 5 bases; bases with no gene match: 7. Germline V gene lookup returns CDR1 MDHEN and CDR2 SYDVKM. PCR was performed a second time for roughly 7 to 11 cycles using a sample-barcoded 5' primer and a J-beta primer mix. All cDNA molecules were each tagged by a template-switch adaptor with 12 random nucleotides. TCRdb passed the 5' RACE reads through MiXCR, listing each CDR3 protein once. The sample holds more than 1.4 million distinct CDR3 sequences, 35% to 45% seen once. This chain uses TRBV28 with TRBJ2-1; 8 nucleotides line up with TRBD1. This sequence was found in a young woman in good health. Sequences were obtained from blood. The CDR3, as DNA: TGTGCCAGCAGTCCCAGACAGGGGCAGTACAATGAGCAGTTCTTC. Translating gives CASSPRQGQYNEQFF.